This TCR beta chain was recovered during a study of blood T cell repertoires in COVID-19. Background on the study: Acute and convalescent COVID-19 samples came from the United States, Italy and Spain. Sources were T cells, B-cell-depleted T cells, or PBMCs; the material itself was cDNA or gDNA.

Original analysis: It was from reference gene primer amplification that nucleated cell counts were estimated. Clones were sequenced by immunoSEQ multiplex PCR, and TCRdb holds only the in-frame ones, with some missing. D and trimming were read from the DNA, whereas the V and J calls and clone size are those reported in that table. The repertoire holds some 150,000 clones, with roughly 84% as singletons. The material sequenced was peripheral blood. This TCR was sampled from a woman aged 50 to 65 in a cohort sampled during active or convalescent COVID-19.

The CDR3, as DNA: TGTGCCTGGGCCGGGACAGGGGTTTACGAGCAGTACTTC. This gives the protein CAWAGTGVYEQYF. This chain uses TRBV30 with TRBJ2-7, with 10 bases aligning to TRBD1. J lost 4 bases, V lost 5 bases, and 5 bases had no gene match. Germline V gives CDR1 GTSNPN, CDR2 SVGIG (reference sequence). The CDR3 length is 13 residues.